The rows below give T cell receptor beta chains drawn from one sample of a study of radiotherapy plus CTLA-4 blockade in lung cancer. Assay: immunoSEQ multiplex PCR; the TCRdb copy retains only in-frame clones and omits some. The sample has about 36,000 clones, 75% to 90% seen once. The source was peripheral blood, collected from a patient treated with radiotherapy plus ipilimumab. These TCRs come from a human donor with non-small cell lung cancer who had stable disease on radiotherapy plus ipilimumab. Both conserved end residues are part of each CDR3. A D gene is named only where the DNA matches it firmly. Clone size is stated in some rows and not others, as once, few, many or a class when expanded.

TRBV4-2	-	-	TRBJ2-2	TGTGCCAGCAGCCAAGTGCCAGGGTCGAACACCGGGGAGCTGTTTTTT	CASSQVPGSNTGELFF
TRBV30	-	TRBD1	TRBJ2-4	TGTGCCTGGAGTCGACAGGGGGCGCAGTACTTC	CAWSRQGAQYF
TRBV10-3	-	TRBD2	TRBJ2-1	TGTGCCATCAGTGAGTCAGCTAGCGGGGGGGGGAATGAGCAGTTCTTC	CAISESASGGGNEQFF
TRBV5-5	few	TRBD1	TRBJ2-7	TGCGCCAGCAGCCAAGGTCAGGGGGAGTCCTACGAGCAGTACTTC	CASSQGQGESYEQYF
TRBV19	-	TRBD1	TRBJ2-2	TGTGCCAGTAGTATAAGCCAGGGGGCAAGGACCGGGGAGCTGTTTTTT	CASSISQGARTGELFF
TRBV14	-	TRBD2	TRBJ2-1	TGTGCCAGCAGCCAACCCCTTAGCGGGAGATCCTACAATGAGCAGTTCTTC	CASSQPLSGRSYNEQFF
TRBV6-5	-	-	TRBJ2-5	TGTGCCAGCTCCCCAAGAGGAAACACACGAGAGACCCAGTACTTC	CASSPRGNTRETQYF
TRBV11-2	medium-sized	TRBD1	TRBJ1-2	TGTGCCAGCAGCCCCCAGGGGGCGGTGGGCTACACCTTC	CASSPQGAVGYTF
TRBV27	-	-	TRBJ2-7	TGTGCCAGCAGCCCCGCGGCAGGGGTGCCCTACGAGCAGTACTTC	CASSPAAGVPYEQYF
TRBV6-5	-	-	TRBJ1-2	TGTGCCAGCAGTTACTCCGGGAGGAACTATGGCTACACCTTC	CASSYSGRNYGYTF
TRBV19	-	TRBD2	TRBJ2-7	TGTGCCAGTAGTATTCGGGGAGGGGTGTACGAGCAGTACTTC	CASSIRGGVYEQYF
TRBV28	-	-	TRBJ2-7	TGTGCCAGCAGTTTGGCTTCCTACGAGCAGTACTTC	CASSLASYEQYF
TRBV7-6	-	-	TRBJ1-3	TGTGCCAGCAGCTCGAGCTCTGGAAACACCATATATTTT	CASSSSSGNTIYF
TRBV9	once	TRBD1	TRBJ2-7	TGTGCCAGCAGCGTGGGGACAGGTAACCCCTACGAGCAGTACTTC	CASSVGTGNPYEQYF
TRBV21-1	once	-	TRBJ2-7	TGTGCCAGCAGCCCAAGACCCGGGACAGTAGCGGGAGGGCCGGGGGAGCAGTACTTC	CASSPRPGTVAGGPGEQYF
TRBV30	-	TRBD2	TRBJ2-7	TGTGCCTGTGTACAGCGGGAGTCGTACGAGCAGTACTTC	CACVQRESYEQYF
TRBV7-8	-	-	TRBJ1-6	TGTGCCAGCAGCTTAGAATCAGGTTCACCCCTCCACTTT	CASSLESGSPLHF
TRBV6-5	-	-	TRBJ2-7	TGTGCCAGCAGCCCCGTGGGCGTCTACGAGCAGTACTTC	CASSPVGVYEQYF